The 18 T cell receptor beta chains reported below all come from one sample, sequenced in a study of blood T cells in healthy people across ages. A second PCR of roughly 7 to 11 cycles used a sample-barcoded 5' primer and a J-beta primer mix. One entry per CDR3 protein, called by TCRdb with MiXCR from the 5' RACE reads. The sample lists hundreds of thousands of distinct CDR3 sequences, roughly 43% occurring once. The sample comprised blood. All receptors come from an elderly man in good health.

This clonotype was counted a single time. The CDR3 spells CASRRTKQPIRQGFHEQYF. CDR3 bases: TGTGCCAGCAGACGTACAAAACAACCGATCCGACAGGGTTTCCACGAGCAGTACTTC. This chain joins TRBV2 and TRBJ2-5; 7 bases align to TRBD1. The J call may be faulty, since TRBJ2-7 better matches the DNA end. This CDR3 is 19 amino acids long. Germline CDR1 SNHLY, CDR2 FYNNEI.

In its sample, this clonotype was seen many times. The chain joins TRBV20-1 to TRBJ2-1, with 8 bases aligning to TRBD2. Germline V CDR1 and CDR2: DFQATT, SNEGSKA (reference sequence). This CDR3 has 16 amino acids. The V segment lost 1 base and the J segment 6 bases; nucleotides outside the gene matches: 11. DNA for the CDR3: TGCAGTGCTAGAGCTTCCCTGGCGGGAGGACTCAATGAGCAGTTCTTC. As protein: CSARASLAGGLNEQFF.

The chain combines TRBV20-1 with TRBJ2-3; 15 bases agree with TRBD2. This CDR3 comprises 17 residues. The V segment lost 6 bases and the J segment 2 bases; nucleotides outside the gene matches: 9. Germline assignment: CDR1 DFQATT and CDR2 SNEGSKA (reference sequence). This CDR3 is CSAPGTSGGQATDTQYF. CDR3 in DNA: TGCAGTGCCCCCGGGACTAGCGGGGGGCAAGCCACAGATACGCAGTATTTT.

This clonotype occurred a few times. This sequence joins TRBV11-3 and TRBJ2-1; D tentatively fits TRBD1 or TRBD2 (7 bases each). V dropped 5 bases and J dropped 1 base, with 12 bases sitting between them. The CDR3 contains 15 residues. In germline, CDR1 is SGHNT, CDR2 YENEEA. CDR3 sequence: CASSPQGGSYNEQFF. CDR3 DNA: TGTGCCAGCAGCCCCCAGGGGGGGTCCTACAATGAGCAGTTCTTC.

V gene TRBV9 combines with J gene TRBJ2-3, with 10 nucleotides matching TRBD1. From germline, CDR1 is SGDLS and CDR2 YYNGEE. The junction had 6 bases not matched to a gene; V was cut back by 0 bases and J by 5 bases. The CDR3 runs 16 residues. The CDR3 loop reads CASSVDGTGVGDTQYF. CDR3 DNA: TGTGCCAGCAGCGTAGATGGGACAGGGGTGGGAGATACGCAGTATTTT.

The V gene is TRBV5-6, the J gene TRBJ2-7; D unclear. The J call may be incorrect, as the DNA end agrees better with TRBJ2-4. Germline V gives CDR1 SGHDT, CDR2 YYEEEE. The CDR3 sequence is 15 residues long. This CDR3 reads CASSYRASGSNIQYF. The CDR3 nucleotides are TGTGCCAGCAGCTACCGGGCCTCCGGGTCAAACATTCAGTACTTC.

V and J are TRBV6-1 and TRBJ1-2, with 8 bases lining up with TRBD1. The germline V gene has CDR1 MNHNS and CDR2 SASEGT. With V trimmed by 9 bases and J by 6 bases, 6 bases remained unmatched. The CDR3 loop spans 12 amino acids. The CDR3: CASEDRVNGYTF. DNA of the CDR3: TGTGCCAGTGAGGACAGGGTCAATGGCTACACCTTC.

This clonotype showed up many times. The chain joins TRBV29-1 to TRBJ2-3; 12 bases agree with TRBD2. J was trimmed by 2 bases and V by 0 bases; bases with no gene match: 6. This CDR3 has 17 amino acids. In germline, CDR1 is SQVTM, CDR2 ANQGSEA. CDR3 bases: TGCAGCGTTGAAGACCCACTAGCGGGGGGAAACACAGATACGCAGTATTTT. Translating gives CSVEDPLAGGNTDTQYF.

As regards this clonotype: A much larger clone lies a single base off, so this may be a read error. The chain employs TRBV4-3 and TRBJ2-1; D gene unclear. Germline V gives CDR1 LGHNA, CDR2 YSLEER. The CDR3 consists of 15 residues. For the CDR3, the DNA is TGCGCCGGCAGCCAAGATATATGGCAAACCAATGAGCAGTTCTTC. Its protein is CAGSQDIWQTNEQFF.

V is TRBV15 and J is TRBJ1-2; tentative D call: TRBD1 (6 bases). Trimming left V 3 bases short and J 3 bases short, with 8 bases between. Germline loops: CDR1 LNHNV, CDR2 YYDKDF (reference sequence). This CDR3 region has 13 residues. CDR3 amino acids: CATSRDSDYGYTF. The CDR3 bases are TGTGCCACCAGCAGGGACAGCGACTATGGCTACACCTTC.

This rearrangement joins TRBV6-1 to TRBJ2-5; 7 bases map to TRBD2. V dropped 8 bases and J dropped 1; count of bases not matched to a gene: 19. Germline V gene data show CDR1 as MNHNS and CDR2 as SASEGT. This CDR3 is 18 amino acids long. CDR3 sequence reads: CASGSPGLAEVTQETQYF. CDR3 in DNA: TGTGCCAGCGGCTCCCCCGGCCTAGCGGAGGTTACCCAAGAGACCCAGTACTTC.

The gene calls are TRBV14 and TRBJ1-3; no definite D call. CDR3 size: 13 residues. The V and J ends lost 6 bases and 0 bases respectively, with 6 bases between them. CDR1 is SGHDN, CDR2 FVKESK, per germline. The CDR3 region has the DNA TGTGCCAGCAGAGCCCACTCTGGAAACACCATATATTTT. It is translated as CASRAHSGNTIYF.

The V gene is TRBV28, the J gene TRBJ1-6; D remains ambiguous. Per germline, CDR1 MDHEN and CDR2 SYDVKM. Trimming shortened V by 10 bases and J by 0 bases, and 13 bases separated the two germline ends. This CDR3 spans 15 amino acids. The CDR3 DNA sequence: TGTGCCACCCGCGGTAGGGACTCCTATAATTCACCCCTCCACTTT. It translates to CATRGRDSYNSPLHF.

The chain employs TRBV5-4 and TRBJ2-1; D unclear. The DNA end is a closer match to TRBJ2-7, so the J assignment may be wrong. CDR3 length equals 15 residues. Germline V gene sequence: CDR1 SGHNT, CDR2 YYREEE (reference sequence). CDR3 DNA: TGTGCCAGCAGCTTAATACTAACGGGCTACAATGAGCAGTACTTC. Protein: CASSLILTGYNEQYF.

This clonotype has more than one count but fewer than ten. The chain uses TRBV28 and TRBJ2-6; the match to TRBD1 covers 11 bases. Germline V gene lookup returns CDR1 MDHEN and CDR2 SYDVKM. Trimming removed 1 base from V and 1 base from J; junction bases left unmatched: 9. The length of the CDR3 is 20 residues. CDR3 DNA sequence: TGTGCCAGCAGTTTATTATTAAGAGGACAGGGGGCTTCTGGGGCCAACGTCCTGACTTTC. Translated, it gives CASSLLLRGQGASGANVLTF.

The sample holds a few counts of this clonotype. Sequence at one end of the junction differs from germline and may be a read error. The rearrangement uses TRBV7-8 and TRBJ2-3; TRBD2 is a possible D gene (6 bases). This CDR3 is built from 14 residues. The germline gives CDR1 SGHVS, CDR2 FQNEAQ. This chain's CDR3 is CASTLWDLGDTQYF. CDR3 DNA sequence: TGTGCCAGCACCTTATGGGACTTAGGAGATACGCAGTATTTT.

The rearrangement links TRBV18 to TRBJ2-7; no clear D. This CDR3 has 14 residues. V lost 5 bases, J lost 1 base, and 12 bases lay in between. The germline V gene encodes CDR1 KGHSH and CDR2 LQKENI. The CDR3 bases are TGTGCCAGCTCAAACAGAGATGGTTCCTACGAGCAGTACTTC. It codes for CASSNRDGSYEQYF.

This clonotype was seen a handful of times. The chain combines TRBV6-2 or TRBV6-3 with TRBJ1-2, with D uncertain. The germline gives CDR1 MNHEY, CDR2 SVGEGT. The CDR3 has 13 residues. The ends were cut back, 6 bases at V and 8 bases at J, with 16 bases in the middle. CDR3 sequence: CASSSDGERGYTF. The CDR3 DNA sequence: TGTGCCAGCAGCTCGGACGGCGAGAGGGGCTACACCTTC.